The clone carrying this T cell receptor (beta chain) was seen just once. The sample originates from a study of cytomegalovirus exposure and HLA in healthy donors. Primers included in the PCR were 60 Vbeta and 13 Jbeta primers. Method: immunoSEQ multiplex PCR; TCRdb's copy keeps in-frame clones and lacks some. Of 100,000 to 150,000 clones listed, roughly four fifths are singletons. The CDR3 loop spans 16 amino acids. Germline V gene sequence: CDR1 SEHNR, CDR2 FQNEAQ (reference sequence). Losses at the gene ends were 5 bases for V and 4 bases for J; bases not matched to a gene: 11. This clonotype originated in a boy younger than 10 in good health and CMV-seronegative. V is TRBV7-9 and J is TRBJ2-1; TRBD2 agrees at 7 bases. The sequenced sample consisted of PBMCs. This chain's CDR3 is CASSRRAGTIYNEQFF. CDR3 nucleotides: TGTGCCAGCAGCCGAAGGGCAGGGACTATTTACAATGAGCAGTTCTTC.